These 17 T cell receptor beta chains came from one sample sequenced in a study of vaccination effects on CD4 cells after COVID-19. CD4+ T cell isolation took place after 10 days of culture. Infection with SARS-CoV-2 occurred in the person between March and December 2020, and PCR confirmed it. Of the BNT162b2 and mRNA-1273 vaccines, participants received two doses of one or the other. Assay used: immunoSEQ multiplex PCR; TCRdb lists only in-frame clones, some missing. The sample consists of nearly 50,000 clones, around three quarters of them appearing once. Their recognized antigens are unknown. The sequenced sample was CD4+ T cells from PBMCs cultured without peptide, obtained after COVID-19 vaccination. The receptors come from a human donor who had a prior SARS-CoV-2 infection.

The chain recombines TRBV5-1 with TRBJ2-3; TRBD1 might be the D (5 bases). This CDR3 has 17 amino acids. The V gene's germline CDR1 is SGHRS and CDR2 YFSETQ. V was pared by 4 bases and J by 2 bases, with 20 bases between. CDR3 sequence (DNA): TGCGCCAGCAGCCCGGGTCAGGGCGAACATTACACAGATACGCAGTATTTT. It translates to CASSPGQGEHYTDTQYF.

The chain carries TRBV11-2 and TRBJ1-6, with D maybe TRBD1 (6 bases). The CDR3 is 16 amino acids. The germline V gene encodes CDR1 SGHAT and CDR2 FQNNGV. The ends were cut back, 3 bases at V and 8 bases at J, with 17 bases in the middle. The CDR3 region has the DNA TGTGCCAGCAGCTTCCGGGACACTACTCTAGATTCACCCCTCCACTTT. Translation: CASSFRDTTLDSPLHF.

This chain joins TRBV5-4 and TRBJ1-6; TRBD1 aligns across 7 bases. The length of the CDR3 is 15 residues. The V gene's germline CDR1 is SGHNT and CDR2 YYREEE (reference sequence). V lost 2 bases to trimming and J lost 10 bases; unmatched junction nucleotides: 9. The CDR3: CASSLPGQWESPLHF. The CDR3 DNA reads TGTGCCAGCAGCTTACCGGGACAGTGGGAGTCACCCCTCCACTTT.

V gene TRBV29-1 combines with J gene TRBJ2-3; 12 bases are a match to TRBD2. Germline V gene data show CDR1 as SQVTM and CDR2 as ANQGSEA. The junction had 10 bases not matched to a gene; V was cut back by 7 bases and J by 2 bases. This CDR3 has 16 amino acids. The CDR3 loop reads CSGGWTSGISTDTQYF. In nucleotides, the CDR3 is TGCAGCGGCGGGTGGACTAGCGGGATATCCACAGATACGCAGTATTTT.

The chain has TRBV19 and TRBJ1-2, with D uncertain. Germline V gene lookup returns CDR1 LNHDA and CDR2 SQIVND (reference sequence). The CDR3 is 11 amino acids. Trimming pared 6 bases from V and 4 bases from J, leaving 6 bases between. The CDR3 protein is CASRDLYGYTF. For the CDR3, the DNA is TGTGCCAGTAGGGACCTCTATGGCTACACCTTC.

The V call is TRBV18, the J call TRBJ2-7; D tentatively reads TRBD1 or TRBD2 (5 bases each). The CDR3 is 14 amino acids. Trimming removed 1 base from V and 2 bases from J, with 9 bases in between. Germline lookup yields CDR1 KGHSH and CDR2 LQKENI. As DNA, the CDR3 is TGTGCCAGCTCACCACACCCGGGACCCTACGAGCAGTACTTC. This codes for CASSPHPGPYEQYF.

CDR3 bases: TGTGCCAGCAGCCCCAGAGGGCAGGGTATCACTGAAGCTTTCTTT. Protein product: CASSPRGQGITEAFF. J is TRBJ1-1 and V is TRBV3-1 (or the pseudogene TRBV3-2); TRBD1 is a possible D gene (5 bases). The V end lost 4 bases, the J end lost 4 bases, and 16 bases lay between the germline ends. Germline CDR1 LGHDT, CDR2 YNNKEL (reference sequence). This CDR3 is built from 15 residues.

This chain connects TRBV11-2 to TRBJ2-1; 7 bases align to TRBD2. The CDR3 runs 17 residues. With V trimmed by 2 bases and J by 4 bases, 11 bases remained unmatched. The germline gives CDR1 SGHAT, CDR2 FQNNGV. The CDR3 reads CASSLRKTSADYNEQFF. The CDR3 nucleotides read TGTGCCAGCAGCTTACGGAAAACTAGCGCCGATTACAATGAGCAGTTCTTC. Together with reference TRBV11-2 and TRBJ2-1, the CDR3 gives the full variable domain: EAGVAQSPRYKIIEKRQSVAFWCNPISGHATLYWYQQILGQGPKLLIQFQNNGVVDDSQLPKDRFSAERLKGVDSTLKIQPAKLEDSAVYLCASSLRKTSADYNEQFFGPGTRLTVL.

The CDR3 here is CASSELVRGSTDTQYF. DNA for the CDR3: TGTGCCAGCAGTGAACTTGTACGGGGCAGCACAGATACGCAGTATTTT. The chain couples TRBV2 to TRBJ2-3; tentatively, D is TRBD1 or TRBD2 (5 bases each). This CDR3 comprises 16 residues. The germline CDR1 and CDR2 sequences are SNHLY and FYNNEI. The V end lost 2 bases, the J end lost 0 bases, and 12 bases lay between the germline ends.

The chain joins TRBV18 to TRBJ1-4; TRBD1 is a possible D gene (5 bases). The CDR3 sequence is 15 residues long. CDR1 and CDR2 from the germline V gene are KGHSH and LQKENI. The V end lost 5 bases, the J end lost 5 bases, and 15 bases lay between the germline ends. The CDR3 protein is CASSGRRTSNEKLFF. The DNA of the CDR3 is TGTGCCAGCTCAGGCAGGCGGACAAGCAATGAAAAACTGTTTTTT.

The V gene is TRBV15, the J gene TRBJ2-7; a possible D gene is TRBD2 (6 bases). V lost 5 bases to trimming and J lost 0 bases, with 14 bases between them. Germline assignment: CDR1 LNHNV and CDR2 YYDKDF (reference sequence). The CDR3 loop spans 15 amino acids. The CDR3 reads CATSGRGTASYEQYF. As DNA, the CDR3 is TGTGCCACCAGCGGTCGAGGGACTGCCTCCTACGAGCAGTACTTC. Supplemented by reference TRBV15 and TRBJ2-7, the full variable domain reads DAMVIQNPRYQVTQFGKPVTLSCSQTLNHNVMYWYQQKSSQAPKLLFHYYDKDFNNEADTPDNFQSRRPNTSFCFLDIRSPGLGDTAMYLCATSGRGTASYEQYFGPGTRLTVT.

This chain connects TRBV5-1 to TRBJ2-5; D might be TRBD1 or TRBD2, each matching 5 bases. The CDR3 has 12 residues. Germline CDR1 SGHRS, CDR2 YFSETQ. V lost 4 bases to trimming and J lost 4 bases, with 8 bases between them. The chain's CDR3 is CASSEGRETQYF. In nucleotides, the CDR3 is TGCGCCAGCAGCGAGGGGAGAGAGACCCAGTACTTC.

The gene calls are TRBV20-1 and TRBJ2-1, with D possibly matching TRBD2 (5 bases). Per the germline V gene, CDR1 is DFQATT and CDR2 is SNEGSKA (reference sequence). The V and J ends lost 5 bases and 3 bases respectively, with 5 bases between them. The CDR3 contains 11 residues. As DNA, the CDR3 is TGCAGTGCTGGACTCTACAATGAGCAGTTCTTC. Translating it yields CSAGLYNEQFF.

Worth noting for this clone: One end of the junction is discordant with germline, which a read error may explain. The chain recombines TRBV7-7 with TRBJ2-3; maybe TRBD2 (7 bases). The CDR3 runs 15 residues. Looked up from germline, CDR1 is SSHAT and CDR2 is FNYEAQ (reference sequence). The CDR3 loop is CASSQFGGATDTQYF. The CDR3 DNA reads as TGTGCTAGCAGCCAGTTTGGGGGGGCCACAGATACGCAGTATTTT.

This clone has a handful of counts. The CDR3 here is CAIRPSGFGNEQFF. The CDR3, as DNA: TGTGCCATCAGGCCTAGCGGTTTCGGGAATGAGCAGTTCTTC. The chain has TRBV10-3 and TRBJ2-1; 7 bases map to TRBD2. The V and J ends lost 6 bases and 7 bases, in that order; junction bases with no gene match: 9. The CDR3 contains 14 residues. The germline CDR1 and CDR2 sequences are ENHRY and SYGVKD.

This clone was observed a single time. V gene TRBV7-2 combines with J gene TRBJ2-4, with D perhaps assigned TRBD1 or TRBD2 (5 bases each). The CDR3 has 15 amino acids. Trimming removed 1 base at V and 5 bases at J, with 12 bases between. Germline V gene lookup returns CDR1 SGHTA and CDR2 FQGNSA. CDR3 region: CASSLGVRGENIQYF. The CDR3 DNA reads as TGTGCCAGCAGCTTAGGGGTGAGGGGAGAAAACATTCAGTACTTC.

The CDR3 spells CASSSHGSDTQYF. CDR3 coding DNA: TGTGCCAGCAGTTCTCACGGGAGCGATACGCAGTATTTT. The rearrangement links TRBV12-3 or TRBV12-4 to TRBJ2-3, with D tentatively TRBD2 (6 bases). The V end lost 4 bases, the J end lost 6 bases, and 11 bases lay between the germline ends. CDR3 length: 13 residues.